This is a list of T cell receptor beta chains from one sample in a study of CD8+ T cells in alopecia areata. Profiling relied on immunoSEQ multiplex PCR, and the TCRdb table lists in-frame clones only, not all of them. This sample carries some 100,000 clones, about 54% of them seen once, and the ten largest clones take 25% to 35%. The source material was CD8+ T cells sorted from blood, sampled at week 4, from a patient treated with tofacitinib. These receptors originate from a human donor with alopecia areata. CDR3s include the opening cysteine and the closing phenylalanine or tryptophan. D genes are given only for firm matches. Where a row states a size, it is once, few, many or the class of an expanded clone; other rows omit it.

CDR3 DNA: TGTGCCTGGAGTTCAGGGGCCCTCGAGCAGTACTTC
CDR3 protein: CAWSSGALEQYF
V gene: TRBV30
clone size: -
J gene: TRBJ2-7
D gene: -

CDR3 DNA: TGTGCCAGCAGGGTGGACAGGGAAGCTTTCTTT
CDR3 protein: CASRVDREAFF
V gene: TRBV7-9
clone size: -
J gene: TRBJ1-1
D gene: TRBD1

CDR3 DNA: TGCGCCAGCAGCCAAACTATCGACAGGGCGGGCACTGAAGCTTTCTTT
CDR3 protein: CASSQTIDRAGTEAFF
V gene: TRBV4-3
clone size: few
J gene: TRBJ1-1
D gene: TRBD1

CDR3 DNA: TGCGCCAGCAGCTTGGCCTACAGAGAAAGCAATCAGCCCCAGCATTTT
CDR3 protein: CASSLAYRESNQPQHF
V gene: TRBV5-1
clone size: -
J gene: TRBJ1-5
D gene: -

CDR3 DNA: TGTGCCAGCAGTCACAGGGCGAACACTGAAGCTTTCTTT
CDR3 protein: CASSHRANTEAFF
V gene: TRBV27
clone size: -
J gene: TRBJ1-1
D gene: -

CDR3 DNA: TGTGCCAGCAGTGAAGCGTGGGACACGCAAGAGACCCAGTACTTC
CDR3 protein: CASSEAWDTQETQYF
V gene: TRBV6-1
clone size: once
J gene: TRBJ2-5
D gene: -

CDR3 DNA: TGTGCCAGCAGTGAATTTGTTCGAGGCGGCAATGGCTACACCTTC
CDR3 protein: CASSEFVRGGNGYTF
V gene: TRBV2
clone size: -
J gene: TRBJ1-2
D gene: -

CDR3 DNA: TGCGCCAGCAGCTCTAGACTAGCGGGGGAGTCCTACGAGCAGTACTTC
CDR3 protein: CASSSRLAGESYEQYF
V gene: TRBV5-1
clone size: -
J gene: TRBJ2-7
D gene: TRBD2

CDR3 DNA: TGCAGCGTTGTAGTTCCCGAAGGGCAAGAGACCCAGTACTTC
CDR3 protein: CSVVVPEGQETQYF
V gene: TRBV29-1
clone size: -
J gene: TRBJ2-5
D gene: -

CDR3 DNA: TGTGCCAGCAGTACCGGGGGGCCCAATACGCAGTATTTT
CDR3 protein: CASSTGGPNTQYF
V gene: TRBV28
clone size: -
J gene: TRBJ2-3
D gene: -

CDR3 DNA: TGTGCCAGCAGTTACTCTCGGACTAACAATGAGCAGTTCTTC
CDR3 protein: CASSYSRTNNEQFF
V gene: TRBV6-5
clone size: -
J gene: TRBJ2-1
D gene: -

CDR3 DNA: TGCGCCAGCAGCCAAGATTCCCAGGGCGGAGAAAAACTGTTTTTT
CDR3 protein: CASSQDSQGGEKLFF
V gene: TRBV4-3
clone size: -
J gene: TRBJ1-4
D gene: -

CDR3 DNA: TGTGCCTGGAGTGTGGGACACCTCACCGGGGAGCTGTTTTTT
CDR3 protein: CAWSVGHLTGELFF
V gene: TRBV30
clone size: -
J gene: TRBJ2-2
D gene: -

CDR3 DNA: TGCAGCGTTGAAGAACGGTGGGGAAAGGCTATGAACACTGAAGCTTTCTTT
CDR3 protein: CSVEERWGKAMNTEAFF
V gene: TRBV29-1
clone size: -
J gene: TRBJ1-1
D gene: -

CDR3 DNA: TGTGCCTGGAGTGTACTAGGGGGAGAGACCCAGTACTTC
CDR3 protein: CAWSVLGGETQYF
V gene: TRBV30
clone size: -
J gene: TRBJ2-5
D gene: -

CDR3 DNA: TGTGCCGCAGACGGAGGCTATGGCTACACCTTC
CDR3 protein: CAADGGYGYTF
V gene: TRBV6-5
clone size: -
J gene: TRBJ1-2
D gene: -

CDR3 DNA: TGTGCCAGCAGCCAAGGCGGGGGTGCTTCAGATACGCAGTATTTT
CDR3 protein: CASSQGGGASDTQYF
V gene: TRBV7-9
clone size: -
J gene: TRBJ2-3
D gene: TRBD2

CDR3 DNA: TGCAGCTGTCGGGTAGGCGACACTGAAGCTTTCTTT
CDR3 protein: CSCRVGDTEAFF
V gene: TRBV29-1
clone size: -
J gene: TRBJ1-1
D gene: -

CDR3 DNA: TGCAGCGCATTCGGAGGGTGGGGGCCTCAAGAGACCCAGTACTTC
CDR3 protein: CSAFGGWGPQETQYF
V gene: TRBV29-1
clone size: few
J gene: TRBJ2-5
D gene: -

CDR3 DNA: TGTGCCAGCAGTTTATCAGGGATCTATGGCTACACCTTC
CDR3 protein: CASSLSGIYGYTF
V gene: TRBV27
clone size: -
J gene: TRBJ1-2
D gene: -

CDR3 DNA: TGCAGCGTTGTCCACGAAGCTACGGAGCCCTACGGCTACACCTTC
CDR3 protein: CSVVHEATEPYGYTF
V gene: TRBV29-1
clone size: -
J gene: TRBJ1-2
D gene: -

CDR3 DNA: TGTGCCAGTAGTGTTCTAGCGGGCTCCTACAATGAGCAGTTCTTC
CDR3 protein: CASSVLAGSYNEQFF
V gene: TRBV19
clone size: few
J gene: TRBJ2-1
D gene: TRBD2

CDR3 DNA: TGCAGCGTTGAAGCTGGGACGGGCTATGGCTACACCTTC
CDR3 protein: CSVEAGTGYGYTF
V gene: TRBV29-1
clone size: -
J gene: TRBJ1-2
D gene: -

CDR3 DNA: TGTGCCAGCAGCCCGACAGGGATGAACACTGAAGCTTTCTTT
CDR3 protein: CASSPTGMNTEAFF
V gene: TRBV5-6
clone size: few
J gene: TRBJ1-1
D gene: TRBD1

CDR3 DNA: TGTGCTAGTGGTAGCGGACAGGGAGGTCCAGATACGCAGTATTTT
CDR3 protein: CASGSGQGGPDTQYF
V gene: TRBV12-5
clone size: -
J gene: TRBJ2-3
D gene: TRBD1

CDR3 DNA: TGTGCCTGGAGTGTAGGCGGGGGGGCCTACAATGAGCAGTTCTTC
CDR3 protein: CAWSVGGGAYNEQFF
V gene: TRBV30
clone size: -
J gene: TRBJ2-1
D gene: TRBD2

CDR3 DNA: TGTGCCAGCAGTGAGCAGTGGGCAGGGGCGGTGGATGGCTACACCTTC
CDR3 protein: CASSEQWAGAVDGYTF
V gene: TRBV25-1
clone size: -
J gene: TRBJ1-2
D gene: -

CDR3 DNA: TGTGCCTGGAGTGGGGCAGAACCCTACGAGCAGTACTTC
CDR3 protein: CAWSGAEPYEQYF
V gene: TRBV30
clone size: -
J gene: TRBJ2-7
D gene: -

CDR3 DNA: TGTGCCTGGAGTGGAGGGGCCATTCAGTACTTC
CDR3 protein: CAWSGGAIQYF
V gene: TRBV30
clone size: -
J gene: TRBJ2-4
D gene: -

CDR3 DNA: TGCGCCAGCAGCCAAGGGACTAGCGGGGGGCCTTCCCCGTTTTTT
CDR3 protein: CASSQGTSGGPSPFF
V gene: TRBV4-1
clone size: -
J gene: TRBJ2-2
D gene: TRBD2

CDR3 DNA: TGTGCCTGGAGCGGGGAAGTGAACACCGGGGAGCTGTTTTTT
CDR3 protein: CAWSGEVNTGELFF
V gene: TRBV30
clone size: -
J gene: TRBJ2-2
D gene: -

CDR3 DNA: TGTGCCAGCAGGCACGCCTGGGATGTTCCGGAGACCCAGTACTTC
CDR3 protein: CASRHAWDVPETQYF
V gene: TRBV6-5
clone size: -
J gene: TRBJ2-5
D gene: -

CDR3 DNA: TGTGCCAGCTCACCCGAGGGACGGGCCGAGCAGTACTTC
CDR3 protein: CASSPEGRAEQYF
V gene: TRBV18
clone size: -
J gene: TRBJ2-7
D gene: -

CDR3 DNA: TGTGCCACCAGCTATAACACCGGGGAGCTGTTTTTT
CDR3 protein: CATSYNTGELFF
V gene: TRBV27
clone size: many
J gene: TRBJ2-2
D gene: -